The clone carrying this T cell receptor (beta chain) was recorded many times. These data belong to a study of T cells after yellow fever vaccination. The overall study: Researchers used SMART-Seq v4 Ultra Low Input to prepare fractions that had low cell numbers.

The CDR3 has 13 residues. The germline gives CDR1 SGHAT, CDR2 FQNNGV. Trimming removed 5 bases at V and 5 bases at J, with 9 bases between. TCRdb used MiXCR to reprocess the 5' RACE reads, holding one entry per CDR3 protein. The data show 300,000 or so distinct CDR3 sequences, about 7.8% seen once. The TCR sequence derives from a man aged 18 to 30 who received the YFV17D yellow fever vaccine. The sample here was PBMCs, taken about 49 days after the first yellow fever vaccination. The chain recombines TRBV11-2 with TRBJ2-2; D remains ambiguous. The chain's CDR3 is CASSNLRTGELFF. CDR3 nucleotides: TGTGCCAGCAGCAATCTGAGGACCGGGGAGCTGTTTTTT.